This TCR beta chain came from a study of blood T cell repertoires in COVID-19. Whole-study context: Acute and convalescent COVID-19 specimens originated in the United States, Italy and Spain.

V was cut by 0 bases and J by 2 bases, with 8 bases left in between. Germline V CDR1 and CDR2: KGHSH, LQKENI. The CDR3 is made up of 14 amino acids. In the original workflow: Reference gene primer amplification in the assay estimated nucleated cell counts. Some clones are missing from TCRdb's copy, which holds only in-frame ones; the method was immunoSEQ multiplex PCR. V, J and clone size derive from that table, while D and trimming were established from the DNA sequence. The data contain about 70,000 clones, roughly nine tenths of them singletons. The chain has TRBV18 and TRBJ2-7, with a tentative D call TRBD1 (6 bases). What was sequenced was peripheral blood. The TCR was taken from a human donor in a cohort sampled during active COVID-19. CDR3 DNA sequence: TGTGCCAGCTCACCACCGTCAGGGGCCTACGAGCAGTACTTC. As protein: CASSPPSGAYEQYF. Full variable domain (missing parts from reference TRBV18 and TRBJ2-7): NAGVMQNPRHLVRRRGQEARLRCSPMKGHSHVYWYRQLPEEGLKFMVYLQKENIIDESGMPKERFSAEFPKEGPSILRIQQVVRGDSAAYFCASSPPSGAYEQYFGPGTRLTVT.